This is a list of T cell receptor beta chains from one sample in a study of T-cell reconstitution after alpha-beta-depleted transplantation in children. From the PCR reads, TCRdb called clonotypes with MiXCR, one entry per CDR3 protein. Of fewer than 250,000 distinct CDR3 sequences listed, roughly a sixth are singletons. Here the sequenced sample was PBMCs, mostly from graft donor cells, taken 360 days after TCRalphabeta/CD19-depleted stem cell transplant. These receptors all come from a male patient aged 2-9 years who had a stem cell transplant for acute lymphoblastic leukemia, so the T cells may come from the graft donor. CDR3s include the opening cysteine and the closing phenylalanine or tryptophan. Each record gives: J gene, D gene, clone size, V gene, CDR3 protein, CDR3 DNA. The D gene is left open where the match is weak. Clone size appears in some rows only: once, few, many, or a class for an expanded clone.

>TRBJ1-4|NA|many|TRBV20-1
CSAPRPGLTRVKLFF
TGCAGTGCCCCTAGACCGGGACTCACACGGGTAAAACTGTTTTTT
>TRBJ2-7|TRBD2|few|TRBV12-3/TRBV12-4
CASSSTSGGIYEQYF
TGTGCCAGCAGTTCGACTAGCGGGGGGATCTACGAGCAGTACTTC
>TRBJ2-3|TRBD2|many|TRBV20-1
CSARPGLAGGSSTDTQYF
TGCAGTGCTAGGCCCGGCCTAGCGGGGGGCTCTAGCACAGATACGCAGTATTTT
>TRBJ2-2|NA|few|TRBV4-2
CASSQDSEGSANTGELFF
TGTGCCAGCAGCCAAGATTCTGAGGGGTCTGCGAACACCGGGGAGCTGTTTTTT
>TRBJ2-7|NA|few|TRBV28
CASSLGQVRPYEQYF
TGTGCCAGCAGTTTAGGGCAGGTCAGGCCCTACGAGCAGTACTTC
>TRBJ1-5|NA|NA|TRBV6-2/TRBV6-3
CASSYAHSWVSNQPQHF
TGTGCCAGCAGTTACGCCCATTCCTGGGTCAGCAATCAGCCCCAGCATTTT
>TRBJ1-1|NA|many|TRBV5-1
CASSLDILPAFF
TGCGCCAGCAGCTTGGATATTCTCCCGGCTTTCTTT
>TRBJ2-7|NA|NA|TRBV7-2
CASTSVGQEPYEQYF
TGTGCCAGCACATCCGTCGGGCAAGAGCCCTACGAGCAGTACTTC
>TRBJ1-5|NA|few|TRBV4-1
CASSQAVGGRYQPQHF
TGCGCCAGCAGCCAAGCAGTGGGGGGGAGGTACCAGCCCCAGCATTTT
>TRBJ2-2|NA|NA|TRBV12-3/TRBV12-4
CASSLTRNTGELFF
TGTGCCAGCAGTTTGACCCGGAACACCGGGGAGCTGTTTTTT
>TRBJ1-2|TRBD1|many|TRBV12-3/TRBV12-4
CASSLSQGATFNYGYTF
TGTGCCAGCAGTTTAAGTCAGGGGGCGACTTTTAACTATGGCTACACCTTC
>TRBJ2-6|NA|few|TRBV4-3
CASSQGIVWVSGANVLTF
TGCGCCAGCAGCCAAGGTATCGTCTGGGTCTCTGGGGCCAACGTCCTGACTTTC
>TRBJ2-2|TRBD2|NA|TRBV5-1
CASTGLAGRTGELFF
TGCGCCAGCACGGGACTAGCGGGCCGCACCGGGGAGCTGTTTTTT
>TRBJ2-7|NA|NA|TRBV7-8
CASRADYLAYEQYF
TGTGCCAGCAGGGCGGACTACCTCGCCTACGAGCAGTACTTC
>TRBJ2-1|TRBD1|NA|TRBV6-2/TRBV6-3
CAAKKQGAHNEQFF
TGTGCCGCGAAAAAGCAGGGGGCCCACAATGAGCAGTTCTTC
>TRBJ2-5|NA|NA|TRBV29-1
CSVDQGQETQYF
TGCAGCGTTGATCAGGGACAAGAGACCCAGTACTTC
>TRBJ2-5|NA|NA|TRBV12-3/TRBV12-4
CASSPGPGVRETQYF
TGTGCCAGCAGTCCCGGTCCAGGGGTGAGGGAGACCCAGTACTTC
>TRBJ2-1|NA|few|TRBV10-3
CAISDPRVEQFF
TGTGCCATCAGTGACCCCAGAGTTGAGCAGTTCTTC
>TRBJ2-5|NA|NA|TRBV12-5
CASGLGLKREETQYF
TGTGCTAGTGGTTTGGGACTGAAACGAGAAGAGACCCAGTACTTC
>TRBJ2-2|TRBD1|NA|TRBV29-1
CSVVVLGQGNTGELFF
TGCAGCGTTGTGGTTTTGGGACAGGGGAACACCGGGGAGCTGTTTTTT
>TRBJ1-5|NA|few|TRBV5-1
CASSLGDGNQPQHF
TGCGCCAGCAGCTTGGGGGACGGCAATCAGCCCCAGCATTTT
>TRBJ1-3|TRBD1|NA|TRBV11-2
CASSPRDSSGNTIYF
TGTGCCAGCAGCCCACGGGACAGCTCTGGAAACACCATATATTTT
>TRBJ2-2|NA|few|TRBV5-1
CASSGSGGLRTGSSSDTGELFF
TGCGCCAGCAGCGGGTCGGGGGGTCTGAGGACAGGGTCGTCCTCGGACACCGGGGAGCTGTTTTTT
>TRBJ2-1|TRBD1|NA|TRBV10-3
CAISEGSVQGWNEQFF
TGTGCCATCAGTGAGGGGTCGGTACAGGGGTGGAATGAGCAGTTCTTC
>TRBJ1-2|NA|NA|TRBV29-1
CSVWLANYGYTF
TGCAGCGTGTGGTTGGCTAACTATGGCTACACCTTC
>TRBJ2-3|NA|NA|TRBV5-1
CASSLVIADTQYF
TGCGCCAGCAGCTTGGTGATTGCGGATACGCAGTATTTT
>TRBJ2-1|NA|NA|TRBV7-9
CASSPNGGNNEQFF
TGTGCCAGCAGCCCCAACGGCGGGAACAATGAGCAGTTCTTC
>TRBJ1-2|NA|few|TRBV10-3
CAITDGFGYTF
TGTGCCATCACCGACGGGTTTGGCTACACCTTC
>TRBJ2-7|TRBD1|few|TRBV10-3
CAIGQGANYEQYF
TGTGCCATCGGACAGGGGGCTAACTACGAGCAGTACTTC
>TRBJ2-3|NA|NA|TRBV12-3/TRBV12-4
CASSLDKGQAGDGTDTQYF
TGTGCCAGCAGTTTAGATAAAGGACAAGCGGGTGATGGCACAGATACGCAGTATTTT
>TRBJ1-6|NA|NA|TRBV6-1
CASSSDRRRGSPLHF
TGTGCCAGCAGCTCAGACAGGCGCAGAGGTTCACCCCTCCACTTT
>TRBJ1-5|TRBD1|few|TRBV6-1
CASRGGQNQPQHF
TGTGCCAGCAGGGGGGGACAGAATCAGCCCCAGCATTTT
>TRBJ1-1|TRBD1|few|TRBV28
CASATGDTEAFF
TGTGCCAGCGCGACAGGGGACACTGAAGCTTTCTTT
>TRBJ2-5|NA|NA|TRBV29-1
CSVEIGDEETQYF
TGCAGCGTTGAGATCGGTGACGAGGAGACCCAGTACTTC
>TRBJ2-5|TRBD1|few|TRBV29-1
CSVWRPGQGAGTQYF
TGCAGCGTTTGGAGACCGGGACAGGGGGCGGGGACCCAGTACTTC
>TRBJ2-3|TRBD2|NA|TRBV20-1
CSAIRQKAGAQVDTQYF
TGCAGTGCTATAAGACAGAAAGCGGGGGCCCAAGTGGATACGCAGTATTTT
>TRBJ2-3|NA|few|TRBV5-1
CASSLEGGNTQYF
TGCGCCAGCAGCTTGGAGGGGGGAAATACGCAGTATTTT
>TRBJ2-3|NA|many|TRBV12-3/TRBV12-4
CASSLMDTDTDTQYF
TGTGCCAGCAGTTTAATGGACACCGACACAGATACGCAGTATTTT
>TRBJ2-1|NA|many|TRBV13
CASSLGGGNNEQFF
TGTGCCAGCAGCCTGGGGGGTGGGAATAATGAGCAGTTCTTC
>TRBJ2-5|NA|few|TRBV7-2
CASSLDSGYQETQYF
TGTGCCAGCAGCTTAGATAGCGGATACCAAGAGACCCAGTACTTC
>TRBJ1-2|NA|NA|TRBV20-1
CSASTGIANYGYTF
TGCAGTGCTAGTACCGGGATTGCTAACTATGGCTACACCTTC
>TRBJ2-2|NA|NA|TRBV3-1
CASSPRRGGTGELFF
TGTGCCAGCAGCCCGCGCCGAGGCGGCACCGGGGAGCTGTTTTTT
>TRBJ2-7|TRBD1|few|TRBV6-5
CASSYTGTGDMSSYEQYF
TGTGCCAGCAGTTACACCGGGACAGGCGACATGAGCTCCTACGAGCAGTACTTC
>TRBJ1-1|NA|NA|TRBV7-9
CASNHFLGPSTEAFF
TGTGCCAGCAATCATTTCCTGGGCCCCAGCACTGAAGCTTTCTTT
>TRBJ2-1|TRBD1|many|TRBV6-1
CASSRTGDTHEQFF
TGTGCCAGCAGTAGGACAGGGGACACACATGAGCAGTTCTTC
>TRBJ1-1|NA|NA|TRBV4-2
CASSQGISTEAFF
TGTGCCAGCAGCCAGGGGATTAGCACTGAAGCTTTCTTT
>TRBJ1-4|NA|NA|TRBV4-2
CASSQEPSGSEKLFF
TGTGCCAGCAGCCAAGAACCCTCCGGGAGTGAAAAACTGTTTTTT
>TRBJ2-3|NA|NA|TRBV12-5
CASGLVIQVVQKGGPTDTQYF
TGTGCTAGTGGTTTGGTAATCCAGGTAGTTCAGAAGGGTGGCCCAACAGATACGCAGTATTTT
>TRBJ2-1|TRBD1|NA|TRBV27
CASSIYRGSYNEQFF
TGTGCCAGCAGTATCTACAGGGGCTCCTACAATGAGCAGTTCTTC
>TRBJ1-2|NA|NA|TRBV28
CASSLKAGIGLNYGYTF
TGTGCCAGCAGTTTAAAGGCGGGGATAGGGCTGAACTATGGCTACACCTTC
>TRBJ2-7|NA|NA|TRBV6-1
CASMRVGPAPSYEQYF
TGTGCCAGCATGAGGGTAGGACCTGCTCCGTCCTACGAGCAGTACTTC
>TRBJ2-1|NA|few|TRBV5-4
CASSLGGATSYNEQFF
TGTGCCAGCAGCTTGGGTGGGGCCACCTCCTACAATGAGCAGTTCTTC
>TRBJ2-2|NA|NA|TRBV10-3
CAIRTGLGTGELFF
TGTGCCATCAGGACGGGGCTTGGCACCGGGGAGCTGTTTTTT
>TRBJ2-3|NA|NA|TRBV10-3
CAISESMGSTDTQYF
TGTGCCATCAGTGAGTCGATGGGTAGCACAGATACGCAGTATTTT
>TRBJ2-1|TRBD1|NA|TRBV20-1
CSARLDRGPYNEQFF
TGCAGTGCTAGACTTGACAGGGGGCCCTACAATGAGCAGTTCTTC
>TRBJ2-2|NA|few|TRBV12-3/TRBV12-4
CASSAGKDRELFF
TGTGCCAGCAGTGCTGGGAAAGACCGGGAGCTGTTTTTT
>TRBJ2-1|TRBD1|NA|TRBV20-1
CSARGGTGRRNEQFF
TGCAGTGCTAGGGGTGGGACAGGGCGGCGCAATGAGCAGTTCTTC